One sample yielded the 12 T cell receptor beta chains listed below, sequenced in a study of spatial heterogeneity in lung cancer. General study points: Mutation tallies in tumors tracked expanded intratumoral alpha and beta TCR counts.

Time point of the sample: sample taken at primary tumor resection. The antigens these receptors bind are not known. MiXCR was run by TCRdb on the 5' RACE reads, yielding one entry per CDR3 protein. The sample has around 2,500 distinct CDR3 sequences, about 5.5% seen once. This specimen consisted of lung tumor tissue, obtained at surgery. The receptors derive from a male donor with early-stage non-small cell lung cancer.

This clonotype qualifies as medium-sized. For a library built for alpha chains, this beta chain is a stray read; little rests on its size. The gene calls are TRBV11-2 and TRBJ2-2; D is ambiguous. Deletions cut 4 bases from V and 5 bases from J, with 5 bases between. Germline assignment: CDR1 SGHAT and CDR2 FQNNGV. CDR3 size: 12 residues. CDR3 sequence (DNA): TGTGCCAGCAGCTCCGAAACCGGGGAGCTGTTTTTT. This codes for CASSSETGELFF.

This clonotype has more than one count but fewer than ten. This beta chain was picked up by a library intended for alpha chains and is off target, so its count carries little meaning. V usage is TRBV3-1 and J usage is TRBJ1-3; D call uncertain. Germline lookup yields CDR1 LGHDT and CDR2 YNNKEL (reference sequence). This CDR3 is 15 amino acids long. V lost 0 bases, J lost 0 bases, and 6 bases lay in between. The CDR3 protein is CASSQDKLSGNTIYF. In nucleotides, the CDR3 is TGTGCCAGCAGCCAAGATAAACTCTCTGGAAACACCATATATTTT. The whole variable domain, filled in from reference TRBV3-1 and TRBJ1-3, reads DTAVSQTPKYLVTQMGNDKSIKCEQNLGHDTMYWYKQDSKKFLKIMFSYNNKELIINETVPNRFSPKSPDKAHLNLHINSLELGDSAVYFCASSQDKLSGNTIYFGEGSWLTVV.

By sample share, this clonotype is medium-sized. The junction differs from germline at one of its ends, possibly a read error. This beta chain represents an off-target read in a library built for alpha chains; its size is of limited meaning. This chain links TRBV19 with TRBJ1-2; perhaps TRBD1 as D (5 bases). CDR3 size: 13 residues. Germline V gene data show CDR1 as LNHDA and CDR2 as SQIVND (reference sequence). CDR3 loop: CASSIRDGYGYTF. For the CDR3, the DNA is TGTGCCAGCAGTATAAGGGACGGCTATGGCTACACCTTC.

This clonotype occurred many times. For a library built for alpha chains, this beta chain is a stray read; little rests on its size. The V gene is TRBV2, the J gene TRBJ1-5; TRBD1 is a possible D gene (6 bases). Germline CDR1 and CDR2: SNHLY and FYNNEI. The V end lost 4 bases, the J end lost 3 bases, and 10 bases lay between the germline ends. The CDR3 is 14 amino acids. CDR3 sequence reads: CASSGPGANQPQHF. DNA of the CDR3: TGTGCCAGCAGTGGTCCAGGGGCCAATCAGCCCCAGCATTTT.

This clonotype is labeled medium-sized. This beta chain is off target for a library built for alpha chains, so its abundance means little. J is TRBJ1-1 and V is TRBV5-1, with D hard to call. Germline CDR1 reads SGHRS; CDR2 reads YFSETQ. The CDR3 sequence is 13 residues long. Trimming stripped 4 bases from V and 5 bases from J, with 12 bases between. CDR3 protein: CASSPSGWTEAFF. The CDR3 region has the DNA TGCGCCAGCAGCCCGTCAGGCTGGACTGAAGCTTTCTTT.

This clonotype is deemed medium-sized. This beta chain came through as a stray read in a library set up for alpha chains, and its size says little. The chain has TRBV3-1 and TRBJ1-6, with D possibly TRBD1 on 5 matching bases. V gave up 1 base and J gave up 10 bases, with 11 bases separating them. Germline V gene data show CDR1 as LGHDT and CDR2 as YNNKEL (reference sequence). The CDR3 is made up of 14 amino acids. Written as DNA, the CDR3 is TGTGCCAGCAGCCAAGGTGACAGTAGGTCACCCCTCCACTTT. Its protein is CASSQGDSRSPLHF.

This clonotype is medium-sized by share. This beta chain is an unintended read in a library built for alpha chains; its size means little. The V and J genes are TRBV29-1 and TRBJ2-1; D possibly corresponds to TRBD2 (5 bases). V shed 4 bases and J shed 10 bases, with 11 bases lying between them. CDR3 length: 11 amino acids. Per the germline V gene, CDR1 is SQVTM and CDR2 is ANQGSEA. The CDR3 loop is CSVANGVEQFF. The CDR3 DNA reads TGCAGCGTTGCAAACGGGGTAGAGCAGTTCTTC.

This clonotype was observed many times. Because this beta chain is a stray read in a library intended to capture alpha chains, its abundance should not be given much weight. The chain combines TRBV6-2 or TRBV6-3 with TRBJ2-5; D remains ambiguous. From germline, CDR1 is MNHEY and CDR2 SVGEGT. The CDR3 totals 14 residues. Trimming shortened V by 2 bases and J by 5 bases, and 12 bases separated the two germline ends. CDR3 residues: CASSYVGFGETQYF. The CDR3 coding sequence is TGTGCCAGCAGTTACGTCGGGTTTGGGGAGACCCAGTACTTC.

Regarding this clonotype: This beta chain appears as a stray read in a library generated for alpha chains; its size is not informative. The chain combines TRBV7-2 with TRBJ1-1; 9 nucleotides match TRBD1. V trimming: 0 bases; J trimming: 10 bases; junction bases outside the gene matches: 6. Germline CDR1 reads SGHTA; CDR2 reads FQGNSA. CDR3 size: 14 residues. CDR3 DNA: TGTGCCAGCAGCTTAGCACCTGGACAGGGGTTAGCTTTCTTT. Translation gives CASSLAPGQGLAFF.

This clonotype has ten or more counts. In a library made to pick up alpha chains, this beta chain is a stray read with a size that means little. V usage is TRBV27 and J usage is TRBJ1-1, with TRBD1 matching 8 bases. CDR1 is MNHEY, CDR2 SMNVEV, per germline (reference sequence). V lost 4 bases and J lost 5; bases outside the gene matches: 12. The CDR3 totals 16 residues. The CDR3 loop is CASSSDRGAFGTEAFF. DNA of the CDR3: TGTGCCAGCAGTTCTGACAGGGGAGCGTTCGGGACTGAAGCTTTCTTT.

This clonotype is medium-sized (0.01 to 0.1%) by share. The library was designed around alpha chains, so this beta chain is a stray read whose abundance carries little weight. This chain uses TRBV25-1 with TRBJ1-2; 11 bases match TRBD1. Trimming removed 5 bases from V and 7 bases from J; junction bases left unmatched: 9. CDR3 length: 15 residues. Germline V lookup: CDR1 MGHDK, CDR2 SYGVNS. The CDR3 protein is CASSSPDRGLLGYTF. CDR3 in DNA: TGTGCCAGCAGTTCCCCGGACAGGGGGCTTCTTGGCTACACCTTC.

This clonotype was detected many times. Because this beta chain is a stray read in a library intended to capture alpha chains, its abundance should not be given much weight. This sequence joins TRBV7-2 and TRBJ2-7; 10 bases match TRBD1. Germline V gene data show CDR1 as SGHTA and CDR2 as FQGNSA. This CDR3 has 16 residues. V lost 0 bases to trimming and J lost 6 bases; unmatched junction nucleotides: 8. The CDR3 DNA is TGTGCCAGCAGCTTAGCGCTGGGACAGGGGACGGGCGAGCAGTACTTC. Protein: CASSLALGQGTGEQYF.